These 13 T cell receptor beta chains originate from one sample sequenced in a study of OX40 agonist ivuxolimab in advanced cancers. Generated by immunoSEQ multiplex PCR, the TCRdb table keeps only in-frame clones and is missing some. Here the sample spans approximately 130,000 clones, approximately 90% being singletons. The sample consisted of CD4+ or CD8+ T cells sorted from blood, taken in a trial of the OX40 agonist ivuxolimab. These receptors came from an adult with an advanced solid tumor such as melanoma, head and neck, liver or kidney cancer.

V gene TRBV5-6 combines with J gene TRBJ2-1, with 10 nucleotides matching TRBD2. Trimming removed 0 bases from V and 4 bases from J; junction bases left unmatched: 4. The length of the CDR3 is 16 residues. Germline V gene sequence: CDR1 SGHDT, CDR2 YYEEEE. The CDR3 spells CASSLAGLAVYNEQFF. As DNA, the CDR3 is TGTGCCAGCAGCTTGGCCGGACTAGCGGTTTACAATGAGCAGTTCTTC.

This chain links TRBV19 with TRBJ2-2; D possibly corresponds to TRBD1 (6 bases). CDR1 and CDR2 from the germline V gene are LNHDA and SQIVND (reference sequence). The ends were cut back, 5 bases at V and 2 bases at J, with 12 bases in the middle. The CDR3 sequence is 15 residues long. The CDR3 reads CASSVTGTNTGELFF. The CDR3 DNA reads TGTGCCAGTAGTGTGACAGGAACTAACACCGGGGAGCTGTTTTTT. Using reference TRBV19 and TRBJ2-2 for the parts outside the CDR3, the full variable domain is DGGITQSPKYLFRKEGQNVTLSCEQNLNHDAMYWYRQDPGQGLRLIYYSQIVNDFQKGDIAEGYSVSREKKESFPLTVTSAQKNPTAFYLCASSVTGTNTGELFFGEGSRLTVL.

The chain uses TRBV28 and TRBJ2-1; TRBD2 agrees at 11 bases. The germline CDR1 and CDR2 sequences are MDHEN and SYDVKM. The CDR3 has 15 amino acids. V trimming: 7 bases; J trimming: 5 bases; junction bases outside the gene matches: 7. The CDR3 DNA reads as TGTGCCAGCATTACCGGGACTAGCGGAAACAATGAGCAGTTCTTC. It translates to CASITGTSGNNEQFF.

This clone was seen only a few times. The V gene is TRBV11-2, the J gene TRBJ1-2; 7 bases fit TRBD1. V shed 5 bases and J 2 bases; nucleotides not matched to a gene: 5. There are 14 residues in the CDR3. CDR1 is SGHAT and CDR2 is FQNNGV in the germline V gene. Here the CDR3 reads CASSNPGQNYGYTF. The CDR3 bases are TGTGCCAGCAGCAACCCGGGACAGAACTATGGCTACACCTTC. Combining the CDR3 with reference TRBV11-2 and TRBJ1-2 gives the whole variable domain EAGVAQSPRYKIIEKRQSVAFWCNPISGHATLYWYQQILGQGPKLLIQFQNNGVVDDSQLPKDRFSAERLKGVDSTLKIQPAKLEDSAVYLCASSNPGQNYGYTFGSGTRLTVV.

This clone was counted a single time. The chain recombines TRBV25-1 with TRBJ2-5; D is uncertain. CDR3 length equals 13 residues. V was shortened by 5 bases and J by 2 bases, with 9 bases between the two germline ends. Per the germline V gene, CDR1 is MGHDK and CDR2 is SYGVNS. Here the CDR3 reads CASSRHQQETQYF. CDR3 in DNA: TGTGCCAGCAGTAGACATCAACAAGAGACCCAGTACTTC.

The V call is TRBV28, the J call TRBJ2-1; TRBD2 matches at 15 bases. The CDR3 loop spans 16 amino acids. V was pared by 2 bases and J by 6 bases, with 2 bases of the junction left unmatched. CDR1 is MDHEN and CDR2 is SYDVKM in the germline V gene. In nucleotides, the CDR3 is TGTGCCAGCAGTTTACCGGGACTAGCGGGAGGCAATGAGCAGTTCTTC. It specifies CASSLPGLAGGNEQFF.

J is TRBJ1-1 and V is TRBV2; D is uncertain. Trimming left V 7 bases short and J 0 bases short, with 12 bases between. Germline V gives CDR1 SNHLY, CDR2 FYNNEI. The CDR3 loop spans 14 amino acids. The CDR3 spells CASKDGSLNTEAFF. The CDR3 DNA is TGTGCCAGCAAGGATGGAAGCCTGAACACTGAAGCTTTCTTT.

The chain couples TRBV28 to TRBJ2-5, with 12 bases identical to TRBD2. V shed 7 bases, J shed 6 bases, and the junction held 12 bases outside the gene matches. Germline V gene data show CDR1 as MDHEN and CDR2 as SYDVKM. This CDR3 is built from 16 residues. CDR3 nucleotides: TGTGCCAGCACTCCTAGCGGACTAGCGGGAATGAAGACCCAGTACTTC. Translated: CASTPSGLAGMKTQYF.

This CDR3 reads CASSLFSWARNNEQFF. The CDR3 nucleotides read TGTGCCAGCAGCTTGTTTTCCTGGGCGCGCAACAATGAGCAGTTCTTC. The V call is TRBV5-8, the J call TRBJ2-1; D is unresolved. Trimming left V 1 base short and J 5 bases short, with 16 bases between. Germline V gene sequence: CDR1 SGHTS, CDR2 YDEGEE. The CDR3 loop spans 16 amino acids.

The chain combines TRBV11-2 with TRBJ2-7, with 9 bases aligning to TRBD2. The CDR3 runs 14 residues. The junction had 4 bases not matched to a gene; V was cut back by 2 bases and J by 5 bases. Germline assignment: CDR1 SGHAT and CDR2 FQNNGV. CDR3 region: CASSLRSGSDEQYF. In nucleotides, the CDR3 is TGTGCCAGCAGCTTACGTAGCGGGAGTGACGAGCAGTACTTC.

This chain connects TRBV19 to TRBJ2-1; the D is unclear. V shed 6 bases and J shed 0 bases, with 9 bases lying between them. Germline lookup yields CDR1 LNHDA and CDR2 SQIVND (reference sequence). This CDR3 is built from 14 residues. CDR3 residues: CASSPDGSYNEQFF. In DNA form, the CDR3 reads TGTGCCAGTAGCCCGGATGGCTCCTACAATGAGCAGTTCTTC.

This clone was found a few times. V and J are TRBV10-1 and TRBJ1-5; TRBD1 agrees at 7 bases. V lost 2 bases to trimming and J lost 7 bases; unmatched junction nucleotides: 2. CDR1 and CDR2 (germline): WNHNN, SYGVQD (reference sequence). The CDR3 runs 13 residues. The CDR3: CASSETGEQPQHF. Written as DNA, the CDR3 is TGCGCCAGCAGTGAGACAGGGGAACAGCCCCAGCATTTT.

The genes are TRBV19 and TRBJ2-1, with D maybe TRBD1 (7 bases). The length of the CDR3 is 14 residues. V was pared by 7 bases and J by 10 bases, with 20 bases between. Germline V gene sequence: CDR1 LNHDA, CDR2 SQIVND (reference sequence). CDR3 sequence: CASTGTAGGREQFF. DNA of the CDR3: TGTGCCAGTACTGGGACAGCCGGTGGGAGGGAGCAGTTCTTC. Using reference TRBV19 and TRBJ2-1 for the parts outside the CDR3, the full variable domain is DGGITQSPKYLFRKEGQNVTLSCEQNLNHDAMYWYRQDPGQGLRLIYYSQIVNDFQKGDIAEGYSVSREKKESFPLTVTSAQKNPTAFYLCASTGTAGGREQFFGPGTRLTVL.